This is a list of T cell receptor beta chains from one sample in a study of long-term antiretroviral therapy in people with HIV. TCRdb keeps only in-frame clones here, not all; method: immunoSEQ multiplex PCR. The data show 20,000 to 25,000 clones, around 87% seen once. Sequencing was performed on unsorted PBMCs, taken 0.2 years before starting antiretroviral therapy. These receptors were taken from a young man with HIV. The CDR3 runs from the conserved cysteine through the conserved F or W. The D gene is left open where the match is weak. Clone size is given for some rows only: seen once, a few or many times, or a class if the clone is expanded.

v_call	d_call	cdr3_length	clone_size	j_call	cdr3_nt	cdr3_aa
TRBV4-3	NA	15	NA	TRBJ2-2	TGCGCCAGCAGCCAAGATCACCTGGAGACCGGGGAGCTGTTTTTT	CASSQDHLETGELFF
TRBV5-1	TRBD1	15	NA	TRBJ2-4	TGCGCCAGCAGCCAGGGGGATATAGCCAAAAACATTCAGTACTTC	CASSQGDIAKNIQYF
TRBV6-6	TRBD1	16	NA	TRBJ1-5	TGTGCCAGCGTTTCTTCTGACAGGGTAGTGGCTCAGCCCCAGCATTTT	CASVSSDRVVAQPQHF
TRBV5-1	TRBD1	15	once	TRBJ2-7	TGCGCCAGCAGCTTGCCCGCCGCAGGGGGCGGCGAGCAGTACTTC	CASSLPAAGGGEQYF
TRBV5-4	NA	15	few	TRBJ1-5	TGTGCCAGCAGCTTGGATCCAGGGGCAAATCAGCCCCAGCATTTT	CASSLDPGANQPQHF
TRBV10-3	TRBD2	15	NA	TRBJ2-1	TGTGCCATCAGTGATTCACTAGCGGGTACTAATGAGCAGTTCTTC	CAISDSLAGTNEQFF
TRBV9	TRBD1	15	NA	TRBJ1-4	TGTGCCAGCAGCGCACAGGGGGCTTCTAATGAAAAACTGTTTTTT	CASSAQGASNEKLFF
TRBV5-1	NA	13	once	TRBJ2-1	TGCGCCAGCAGCTTGCGGCATATCAATGAGCAGTTCTTC	CASSLRHINEQFF
TRBV2	TRBD2	14	NA	TRBJ2-1	TGTGCCAGCGTCGCGGGCTCCCCGGGGGGGGAGCAGTTCTTC	CASVAGSPGGEQFF
TRBV7-2	TRBD2	16	NA	TRBJ2-3	TGTGCCAGCAGCTTGACCGGGACTAGCGGGACAGATACGCAGTATTTT	CASSLTGTSGTDTQYF
TRBV7-6	NA	16	NA	TRBJ2-7	TGTGCCAGCAGCTTCCCAGTGGGCCACTGTCCCTACGAGCAGTACTTC	CASSFPVGHCPYEQYF
TRBV6-6	NA	11	NA	TRBJ1-2	TGTGCCGCACACCATAACTATGGCTACACCTTC	CAAHHNYGYTF
TRBV15	NA	17	NA	TRBJ2-7	TGTGCCACCAGCAGAGATCTAGGCCAACGAATCACCTACGAGCAGTACTTC	CATSRDLGQRITYEQYF
TRBV6-4	TRBD1	14	NA	TRBJ2-1	TGTGCCAGCAGTATATGGACAGGGGCGAATGAGCAGTTCTTC	CASSIWTGANEQFF
TRBV11-2	TRBD1	16	once	TRBJ1-5	TGTGCCAGCAGCTTATTTCCGGACAGGGACAATCAGCCCCAGCATTTT	CASSLFPDRDNQPQHF
TRBV4-1	TRBD2	16	NA	TRBJ2-3	TGCGCCAGCAGCCAGATAATAGCGGGTGGCACAGATACGCAGTATTTT	CASSQIIAGGTDTQYF
TRBV10-3	NA	15	NA	TRBJ1-6	TGTGCCATCAGTGATCCGGAACAGTTTGTGGGAACCCTCCACTTT	CAISDPEQFVGTLHF
TRBV10-3	NA	13	NA	TRBJ1-2	TGTGCCATCGCCGAAAGGACCACCCAAGGCTACACCTTC	CAIAERTTQGYTF
TRBV4-3	NA	18	NA	TRBJ2-1	TGCGCCAGCAGCCACTCGGCCTCCGGGCTAGCAGACTACAATGAGCAGTTCTTC	CASSHSASGLADYNEQFF
TRBV6-1	TRBD1	14	NA	TRBJ2-2	TGTGCCAGCAGCGAACAGGGGGCGAATGTGGAGCTGTTTTTT	CASSEQGANVELFF
TRBV27	NA	14	NA	TRBJ1-6	TGTGCCAGCAGTCCAAGGGCCCTAAATTCACCCCTCCACTTT	CASSPRALNSPLHF
TRBV5-4	TRBD2	14	NA	TRBJ2-1	TGTGCCAGCAGCAGAGCGGGAGCAGGGAATGAGCAGTTCTTC	CASSRAGAGNEQFF
TRBV7-2	NA	14	NA	TRBJ2-5	TGTGCCAGCAGCTTAGTACAGCTCCAAGAGACCCAGTACTTC	CASSLVQLQETQYF
TRBV25-1	NA	14	NA	TRBJ2-7	TGTGCCACCGAAAAGCCAGGGACGCGCGGCGAGCAGTACTTC	CATEKPGTRGEQYF
TRBV4-3	NA	15	NA	TRBJ2-7	TGCGCCAGCAGCCAAGAAGGGCGGGGTATCTACGAGCAGTACTTC	CASSQEGRGIYEQYF
TRBV27	TRBD1	16	once	TRBJ2-3	TGTGCCAGCAGTACCTCGGACAGGTGGGGGACAGATACGCAGTATTTT	CASSTSDRWGTDTQYF
TRBV19	NA	16	NA	TRBJ2-7	TGTGCCAGTAGAAGTGGTACAGGGTCGTGGGACTACGAGCAGTACTTC	CASRSGTGSWDYEQYF
TRBV20-1	NA	10	NA	TRBJ2-7	TGCAGTGCTAGTTACGACGAGCAGTACTTC	CSASYDEQYF
TRBV7-9	NA	17	NA	TRBJ2-3	TGTGCCAGCAGCTTAATATTTAGGCCCTCTAGCACAGATACGCAGTATTTT	CASSLIFRPSSTDTQYF
TRBV6-1	NA	13	NA	TRBJ2-7	TGTGCCAGCACCCGGGCAGGAGTTAGTGTAAGGTACTTC	CASTRAGVSVRYF
TRBV7-7	NA	15	NA	TRBJ2-3	TGTGCTAGCAGCCAATCGCGGGACCGCACAGATACGCAGTATTTT	CASSQSRDRTDTQYF
TRBV5-4	NA	13	NA	TRBJ2-2	TGTGCCAGCAGCTTGACAGCCTCCGGGGAGCTGTTTTTT	CASSLTASGELFF
TRBV5-1	NA	14	NA	TRBJ2-7	TGCGCCAGCGGGGCCAGGGACCCCTCGGACGAGCAGTACTTC	CASGARDPSDEQYF
TRBV6-5	NA	15	NA	TRBJ2-7	TGTGCCAGCAGCCCCTTCCTGGGGGGCGCCTACGAGCAGTACTTC	CASSPFLGGAYEQYF
TRBV9	NA	14	NA	TRBJ2-1	TGTGCCAGCAGCCCTTACCGACAGGCCTATGAGCAGTTCTTC	CASSPYRQAYEQFF
TRBV19	NA	11	NA	TRBJ1-2	TGTGCCAGTAGTTTGGGTACTGGCTACACCTTC	CASSLGTGYTF
TRBV2	NA	13	once	TRBJ1-5	TGTGCCAGCAGGGGATATAGCAATCAGCCCCAGCATTTT	CASRGYSNQPQHF
TRBV19	NA	14	NA	TRBJ2-5	TGTGCCAGTAGTATAGGGCAGGAGGGGACGACCCAGTACTTC	CASSIGQEGTTQYF
TRBV30	TRBD2	18	NA	TRBJ2-7	TGTGCCTGGAGTCCATTGCGTGGACTAGCGGGCTCTCAGTACGAGCAGTACTTC	CAWSPLRGLAGSQYEQYF